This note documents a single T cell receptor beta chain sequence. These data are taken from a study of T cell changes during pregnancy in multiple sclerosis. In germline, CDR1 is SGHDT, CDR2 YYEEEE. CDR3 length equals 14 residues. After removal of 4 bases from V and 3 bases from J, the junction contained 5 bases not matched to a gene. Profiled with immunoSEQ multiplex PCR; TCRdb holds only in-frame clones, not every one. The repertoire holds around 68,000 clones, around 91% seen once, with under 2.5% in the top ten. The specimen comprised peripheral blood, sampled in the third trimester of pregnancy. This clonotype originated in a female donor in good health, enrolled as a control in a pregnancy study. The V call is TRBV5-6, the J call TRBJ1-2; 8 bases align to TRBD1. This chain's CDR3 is CASSPGQGHYGYTF. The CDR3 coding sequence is TGTGCCAGCAGCCCAGGACAGGGTCACTATGGCTACACCTTC.